The clone carrying this T cell receptor (beta chain) has a single count. This specimen comes from a study of glioma-infiltrating T cells after dendritic cell vaccination. CDR1 and CDR2 (germline): ENHRY, SYGVKD. V trimming: 6 bases; J trimming: 7 bases; junction bases outside the gene matches: 14. The CDR3 length is 15 residues. The data were produced by immunoSEQ multiplex PCR, yet TCRdb's version contains in-frame clones alone and is incomplete. The sample includes under 100,000 clones, under 90% of them seen just once. J is TRBJ2-7 and V is TRBV10-3; 8 nucleotides align to TRBD1. The material sequenced was blood, taken before dendritic cell vaccination. The sequence was collected from a human donor with glioblastoma. The CDR3 sequence: CAISALRDRQEEQYF. CDR3 nucleotides: TGTGCCATCAGCGCCCTCCGGGACAGGCAAGAAGAGCAGTACTTC.